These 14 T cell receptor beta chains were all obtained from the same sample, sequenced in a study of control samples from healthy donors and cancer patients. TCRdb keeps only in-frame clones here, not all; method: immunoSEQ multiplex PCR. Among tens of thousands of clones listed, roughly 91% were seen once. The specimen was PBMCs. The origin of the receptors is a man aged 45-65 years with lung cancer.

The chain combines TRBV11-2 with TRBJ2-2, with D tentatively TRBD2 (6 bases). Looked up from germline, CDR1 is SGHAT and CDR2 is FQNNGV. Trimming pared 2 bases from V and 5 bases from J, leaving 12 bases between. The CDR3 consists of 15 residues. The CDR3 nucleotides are TGTGCCAGCAGCTTAACGGCAGGGAGGACCGGGGAGCTGTTTTTT. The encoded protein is CASSLTAGRTGELFF.

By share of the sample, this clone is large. CDR3 bases: TGTGCCAGCAGTAGACGACAGAACAATCAGCCCCAGCATTTT. It codes for CASSRRQNNQPQHF. The V gene is TRBV6-2 or TRBV6-3, the J gene TRBJ1-5, with TRBD1 as a possible D gene (5 bases). The length of the CDR3 is 14 residues. Germline V lookup: CDR1 MNHEY, CDR2 SVGEGT. V shed 5 bases and J shed 3 bases, with 11 bases lying between them.

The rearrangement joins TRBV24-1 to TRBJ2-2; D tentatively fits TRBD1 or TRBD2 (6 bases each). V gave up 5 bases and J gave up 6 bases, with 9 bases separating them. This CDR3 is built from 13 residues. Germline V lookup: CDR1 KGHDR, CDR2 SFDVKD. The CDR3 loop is CATSGGAPGELFF. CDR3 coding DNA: TGTGCCACCAGTGGGGGGGCCCCCGGGGAGCTGTTTTTT.

As DNA, the CDR3 is TGTGCCAGCAGCCTAGCTTGGGCCGGCTACGAGCAGTACTTC. Translated, it gives CASSLAWAGYEQYF. The chain couples TRBV9 to TRBJ2-7; perhaps TRBD2 as D (5 bases). CDR3 length: 14 residues. V lost 4 bases to trimming and J lost 3 bases, with 14 bases between them. Germline assignment: CDR1 SGDLS and CDR2 YYNGEE.

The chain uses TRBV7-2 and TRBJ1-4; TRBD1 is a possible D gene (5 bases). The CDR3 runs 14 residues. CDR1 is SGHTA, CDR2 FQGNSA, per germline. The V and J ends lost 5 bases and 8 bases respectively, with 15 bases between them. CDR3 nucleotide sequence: TGTGCCAGCAGCATAAGACAGACGGACGAAAAACTGTTTTTT. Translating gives CASSIRQTDEKLFF.

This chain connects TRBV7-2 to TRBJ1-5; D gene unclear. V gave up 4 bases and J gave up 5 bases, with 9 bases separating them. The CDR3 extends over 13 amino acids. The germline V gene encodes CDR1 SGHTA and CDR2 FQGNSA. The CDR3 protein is CASSSAGDQPQHF. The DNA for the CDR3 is TGTGCCAGCAGCTCAGCGGGCGATCAGCCCCAGCATTTT. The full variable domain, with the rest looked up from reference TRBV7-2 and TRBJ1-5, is GAGVSQSPSNKVTEKGKDVELRCDPISGHTALYWYRQSLGQGLEFLIYFQGNSAPDKSGLPSDRFSAERTGGSVSTLTIQRTQQEDSAVYLCASSSAGDQPQHFGDGTRLSIL.

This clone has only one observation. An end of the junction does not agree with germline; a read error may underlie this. The CDR3 DNA reads TGTGCCAGCACTGAAATGGGACAGGCCTATGGCTACACCTTC. It codes for CASTEMGQAYGYTF. The chain recombines TRBV6-1 with TRBJ1-2; TRBD1 agrees at 8 bases. Germline CDR1 MNHNS, CDR2 SASEGT. CDR3 length equals 14 residues.

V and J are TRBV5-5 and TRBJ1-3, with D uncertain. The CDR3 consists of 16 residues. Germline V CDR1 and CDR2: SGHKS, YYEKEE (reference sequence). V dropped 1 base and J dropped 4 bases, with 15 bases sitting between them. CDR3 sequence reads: CASSLYEGLRGNTIYF. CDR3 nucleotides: TGTGCCAGCAGCTTGTATGAGGGTTTGCGCGGAAACACCATATATTTT.

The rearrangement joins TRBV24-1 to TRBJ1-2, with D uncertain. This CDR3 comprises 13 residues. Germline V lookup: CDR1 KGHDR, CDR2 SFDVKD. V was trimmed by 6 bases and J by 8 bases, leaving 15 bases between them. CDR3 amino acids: CATSLRGKSGYTF. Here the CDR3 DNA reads TGTGCCACCAGTTTACGGGGTAAGAGCGGCTACACCTTC.

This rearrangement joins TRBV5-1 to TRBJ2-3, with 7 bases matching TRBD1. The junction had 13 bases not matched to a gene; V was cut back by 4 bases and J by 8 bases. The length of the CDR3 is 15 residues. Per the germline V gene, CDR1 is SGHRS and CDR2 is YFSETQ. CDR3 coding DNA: TGCGCCAGCAGCCCGACCCCGGGACAGATAGTTACGCAGTATTTT. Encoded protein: CASSPTPGQIVTQYF.

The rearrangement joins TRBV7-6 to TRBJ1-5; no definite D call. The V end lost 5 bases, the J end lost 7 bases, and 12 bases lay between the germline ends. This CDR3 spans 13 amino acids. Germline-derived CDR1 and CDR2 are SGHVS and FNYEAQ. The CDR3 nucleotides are TGTGCCAGCAGCCCTACCCGCCTACAGCCCCAGCATTTT. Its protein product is CASSPTRLQPQHF. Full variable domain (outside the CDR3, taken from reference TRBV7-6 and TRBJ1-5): GAGVSQSPRYKVTKRGQDVALRCDPISGHVSLYWYRQALGQGPEFLTYFNYEAQQDKSGLPNDRFSAERPEGSISTLTIQRTEQRDSAMYRCASSPTRLQPQHFGDGTRLSIL.

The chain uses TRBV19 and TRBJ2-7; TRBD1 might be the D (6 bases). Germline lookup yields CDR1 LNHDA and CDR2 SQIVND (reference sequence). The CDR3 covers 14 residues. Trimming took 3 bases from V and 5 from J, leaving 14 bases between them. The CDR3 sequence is CASSIGGQKDEQYF. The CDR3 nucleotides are TGTGCCAGTAGTATCGGCGGACAGAAAGACGAGCAGTACTTC.

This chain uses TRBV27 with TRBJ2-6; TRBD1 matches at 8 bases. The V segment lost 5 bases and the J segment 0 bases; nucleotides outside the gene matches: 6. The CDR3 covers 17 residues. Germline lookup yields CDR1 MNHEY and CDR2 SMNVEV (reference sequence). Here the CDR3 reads CASSPRTGTSGANVLTF. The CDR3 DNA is TGTGCCAGCAGTCCCCGGACAGGGACCTCTGGGGCCAACGTCCTGACTTTC. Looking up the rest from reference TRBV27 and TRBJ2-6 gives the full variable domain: EAQVTQNPRYLITVTGKKLTVTCSQNMNHEYMSWYRQDPGLGLRQIYYSMNVEVTDKGDVPEGYKVSRKEKRNFPLILESPSPNQTSLYFCASSPRTGTSGANVLTFGAGSRLTVL.

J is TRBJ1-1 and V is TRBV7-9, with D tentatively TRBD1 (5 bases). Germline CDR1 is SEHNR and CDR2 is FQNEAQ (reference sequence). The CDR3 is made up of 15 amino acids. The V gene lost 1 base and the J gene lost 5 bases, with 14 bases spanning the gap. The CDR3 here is CASSLVYFGGTEAFF. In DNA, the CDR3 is TGTGCCAGCAGCTTAGTATACTTTGGGGGGACTGAAGCTTTCTTT.